These 13 T cell receptor beta chains originate from one sample sequenced in a study of blood T cell repertoires in COVID-19. TCRdb's table, derived via immunoSEQ multiplex PCR, lists solely in-frame clones and lacks some. The sample has roughly 120,000 clones, roughly nine tenths seen once. The sample comprised peripheral blood. These receptors came from a man aged 45-65 years with active COVID-19.

This rearrangement joins TRBV5-1 to TRBJ2-1, with 10 bases identical to TRBD1. This CDR3 comprises 15 residues. V lost 4 bases, J lost 7 bases, and 8 bases stayed unmatched. Germline CDR1 and CDR2: SGHRS and YFSETQ. CDR3 in DNA: TGCGCCAGCAGCGGGGGGACAGGGGTTAGAAATGAGCAGTTCTTC. Its protein product is CASSGGTGVRNEQFF.

This sequence joins TRBV12-3 or TRBV12-4 and TRBJ2-5; D ambiguous. This CDR3 is built from 12 residues. Trimming shortened V by 3 bases and J by 4 bases, and 6 bases separated the two germline ends. The CDR3 region is CASSLLRETQYF. CDR3 coding DNA: TGTGCCAGCAGTTTGTTGCGAGAGACCCAGTACTTC.

The chain is built from TRBV19 and TRBJ2-5; D perhaps matches TRBD1 (6 bases). Trimming took 2 bases from V and 5 from J, leaving 18 bases between them. CDR1 is LNHDA and CDR2 is SQIVND in the germline V gene (reference sequence). This CDR3 has 16 residues. The CDR3 loop reads CASSIQGKFSKETQYF. CDR3 nucleotide sequence: TGTGCCAGTAGTATACAGGGGAAGTTTTCGAAGGAGACCCAGTACTTC.

The rearrangement uses TRBV19 and TRBJ1-4; 7 bases match TRBD1. Germline V gene data show CDR1 as LNHDA and CDR2 as SQIVND (reference sequence). The junction had 3 bases not matched to a gene; V was cut back by 3 bases and J by 5 bases. There are 14 residues in the CDR3. The DNA for the CDR3 is TGTGCCAGTAGTATGGACAGGCCGAATGAAAAACTGTTTTTT. It translates to CASSMDRPNEKLFF.

This chain joins TRBV18 and TRBJ2-1; D gene ambiguous. Deletions cut 6 bases from V and 10 bases from J, with 13 bases between. This CDR3 has 12 amino acids. CDR1 and CDR2 (germline): KGHSH, LQKENI. CDR3 residues: CASSPDTPEQFF. The CDR3 nucleotides read TGTGCCAGCTCGCCTGACACCCCCGAGCAGTTCTTC. Filled out from reference TRBV18 and TRBJ2-1, the complete variable domain reads NAGVMQNPRHLVRRRGQEARLRCSPMKGHSHVYWYRQLPEEGLKFMVYLQKENIIDESGMPKERFSAEFPKEGPSILRIQQVVRGDSAAYFCASSPDTPEQFFGPGTRLTVL.

V gene TRBV7-2 combines with J gene TRBJ1-1; D may be TRBD1 (5 bases). The V gene lost 5 bases and the J gene lost 1 base, with 11 bases spanning the gap. Germline V gene lookup returns CDR1 SGHTA and CDR2 FQGNSA. There are 14 residues in the CDR3. The CDR3 is CASSLNTGNTEAFF. In DNA form, the CDR3 reads TGTGCCAGCAGCCTCAATACAGGGAACACTGAAGCTTTCTTT.

V is TRBV19 and J is TRBJ1-5; no definite D call. Germline loops: CDR1 LNHDA, CDR2 SQIVND (reference sequence). V was cut by 7 bases and J by 3 bases, with 13 bases left in between. The length of the CDR3 is 14 residues. This CDR3 is CASKLRELNQPQHF. CDR3 nucleotides: TGTGCCAGTAAACTTCGGGAGCTCAATCAGCCCCAGCATTTT.

The chain combines TRBV12-5 with TRBJ1-1, with D hard to call. The CDR3 runs to 15 residues. Trimming left V 1 base short and J 1 base short, with 10 bases between. Germline V CDR1 and CDR2: LGHNT, FRNRAP. The CDR3 DNA is TGTGCTAGTGGTTTGGAAGTGACATCGAACACTGAAGCTTTCTTT. Its translation: CASGLEVTSNTEAFF.

The rearrangement uses TRBV19 and TRBJ1-2; 7 positions agree with TRBD1. The CDR3 totals 15 residues. V shed 5 bases and J 1 base; nucleotides not matched to a gene: 7. Germline V gene sequence: CDR1 LNHDA, CDR2 SQIVND (reference sequence). The CDR3 DNA is TGTGCCAGTAGTCTCCTGTCAGGGGGTAACTATGGCTACACCTTC. It encodes CASSLLSGGNYGYTF.

The chain recombines TRBV2 with TRBJ2-5, with TRBD2 identical over 10 bases. There are 16 residues in the CDR3. Germline V gene lookup returns CDR1 SNHLY and CDR2 FYNNEI. Germline trimming cut 4 bases from V and 2 bases from J; bases unmatched to any gene: 7. CDR3 in amino acids: CASSGVIAGGQETQYF. CDR3 nucleotides: TGTGCCAGCAGTGGGGTAATAGCGGGGGGACAAGAGACCCAGTACTTC.

This chain connects TRBV2 to TRBJ2-7, with D tentatively TRBD2 (5 bases). This CDR3 has 12 residues. CDR1 and CDR2 from the germline V gene are SNHLY and FYNNEI. Trimming removed 6 bases from V and 3 bases from J, with 9 bases in between. CDR3 nucleotide sequence: TGTGCCAGCAGGTTCGGACTCTACGAGCAGTACTTC. This encodes CASRFGLYEQYF.

This rearrangement joins TRBV5-1 to TRBJ2-4, with 12 bases matching TRBD1. This CDR3 contains 18 residues. The V and J ends lost 4 bases and 4 bases, in that order; junction bases with no gene match: 12. CDR1 is SGHRS and CDR2 is YFSETQ in the germline V gene. CDR3 protein: CASSPGWGTGGQKNIQYF. Here the CDR3 DNA reads TGCGCCAGCAGCCCCGGGTGGGGGACAGGGGGCCAAAAAAACATTCAGTACTTC.

The rearrangement links TRBV7-3 to TRBJ2-3; possibly TRBD1 for D (6 bases). This CDR3 comprises 15 residues. Germline V gene data show CDR1 as SGHTA and CDR2 as FQGTGA. V lost 6 bases and J 2 bases, leaving 15 bases between the germline ends. Written as DNA, the CDR3 is TGTGCCAGCAGTGGGGGCTGGACCGACACAGATACGCAGTATTTT. It yields the protein CASSGGWTDTDTQYF.